A single sample gave rise to the 16 T cell receptor beta chains below, sequenced in a study of technical replicates of blood from a few donors. Using immunoSEQ multiplex PCR, the repertoire was profiled, and TCRdb retains in-frame clones only, with some absent. The data contain about 84,000 clones, approximately 93% of them seen just once; the ten biggest clones take up less than 0.3%. The sequenced sample was T cells isolated from PBMCs. The source of these receptors is a human donor in good health.

The chain joins TRBV5-6 to TRBJ1-2; 9 nucleotides line up with TRBD1. CDR1 is SGHDT, CDR2 YYEEEE, per germline. V gave up 3 bases and J gave up 9 bases; unmatched junction bases: 9. The CDR3 is 14 residues long. The DNA of the CDR3 is TGTGCCAGCAGCTCGATCGGGACAGGGCTAAGCTACACCTTC. Translation gives CASSSIGTGLSYTF.

The CDR3 loop is CASSPGTGGYGYTF. Written as DNA, the CDR3 is TGTGCCAGCTCTCCCGGGACAGGGGGCTATGGCTACACCTTC. This rearrangement joins TRBV18 to TRBJ1-2; 11 bases fit TRBD1. J lost 4 bases, V lost 6 bases, and 4 bases had no gene match. The CDR3 runs to 14 residues. Germline V gene data show CDR1 as KGHSH and CDR2 as LQKENI.

The chain employs TRBV29-1 and TRBJ2-3, with TRBD1 matching 8 bases. CDR3 length: 14 residues. Germline-derived CDR1 and CDR2 are SQVTM and ANQGSEA. Trimming at V came to 6 bases and at J to 3 bases, leaving 8 bases not matched to a gene. This chain's CDR3 is CSVAGQGRTDTQYF. In nucleotides, the CDR3 is TGCAGCGTCGCAGGACAGGGACGAACAGATACGCAGTATTTT.

The V gene is TRBV5-1, the J gene TRBJ2-5; unclear D gene. The CDR3 is 14 residues long. Germline CDR1 and CDR2: SGHRS and YFSETQ. The V end lost 0 bases, the J end lost 2 bases, and 8 bases lay between the germline ends. CDR3 region: CASSLGTVQETQYF. In nucleotides, the CDR3 is TGCGCCAGCAGCTTGGGTACGGTTCAAGAGACCCAGTACTTC.

This clone has a handful of counts. J is TRBJ1-1 and V is TRBV5-1; 8 bases align to TRBD1. CDR3 length: 14 amino acids. From germline, CDR1 is SGHRS and CDR2 YFSETQ. The V gene end was trimmed by 3 bases and the J gene end by 3 bases; junction bases not matched to a gene: 4. CDR3 residues: CASSWTGRDTEAFF. The CDR3 DNA reads as TGCGCCAGCAGCTGGACAGGGAGGGACACTGAAGCTTTCTTT.

This rearrangement joins TRBV7-9 to TRBJ1-1; a possible D gene is TRBD1 (6 bases). Trimming stripped 6 bases from V and 8 bases from J, with 10 bases between. The CDR3 totals 11 residues. Germline assignment: CDR1 SEHNR and CDR2 FQNEAQ (reference sequence). The CDR3 DNA reads TGTGCCAGCAGACGGACAGCAGAAGCTTTCTTT. Its protein is CASRRTAEAFF.

V is TRBV28 and J is TRBJ1-2; perhaps TRBD1 as D (5 bases). The germline V and J ends were trimmed by 5 bases and 8 bases, with 15 bases remaining between them. The germline V gene encodes CDR1 MDHEN and CDR2 SYDVKM. CDR3 length: 13 residues. CDR3 in amino acids: CASSPGREVGYTF. The CDR3 nucleotides are TGTGCCAGCAGTCCCGGCAGGGAGGTCGGCTACACCTTC.

The chain employs TRBV7-9 and TRBJ2-1, with D perhaps TRBD2 (5 bases). The germline V and J ends were trimmed by 3 bases and 7 bases, with 10 bases remaining between them. The germline CDR1 and CDR2 sequences are SEHNR and FQNEAQ (reference sequence). This CDR3 spans 13 amino acids. CDR3 sequence: CASSLEAGNEQFF. CDR3 coding DNA: TGTGCCAGCAGCTTGGAGGCTGGGAATGAGCAGTTCTTC. The full variable domain, with the rest looked up from reference TRBV7-9 and TRBJ2-1, is DTGVSQNPRHKITKRGQNVTFRCDPISEHNRLYWYRQTLGQGPEFLTYFQNEAQLEKSRLLSDRFSAERPKGSFSTLEIQRTEQGDSAMYLCASSLEAGNEQFFGPGTRLTVL.

V usage is TRBV5-1 and J usage is TRBJ1-4; TRBD1 might be the D (5 bases). V was pared by 3 bases and J by 2 bases, with 11 bases between. The CDR3 has 15 residues. Germline V gene sequence: CDR1 SGHRS, CDR2 YFSETQ. The CDR3: CASSYGGRTNEKLFF. DNA for the CDR3: TGCGCCAGCAGCTACGGGGGGAGGACTAATGAAAAACTGTTTTTT.

The V call is TRBV28, the J call TRBJ2-7; 8 positions match TRBD1. This CDR3 is built from 18 residues. V dropped 6 bases and J dropped 0; count of bases not matched to a gene: 16. In germline, CDR1 is MDHEN, CDR2 SYDVKM. The CDR3 DNA sequence: TGTGCCAGCAGCGACTCGGGACAGGCCTTCTACTACTCCTACGAGCAGTACTTC. Translated, it gives CASSDSGQAFYYSYEQYF.

This chain joins TRBV5-1 and TRBJ2-3; TRBD2 is a possible D gene (6 bases). The germline gives CDR1 SGHRS, CDR2 YFSETQ. V was pared by 5 bases and J by 0 bases, with 16 bases between. This CDR3 has 16 amino acids. The CDR3 region is CASSQTSSASTDTQYF. The CDR3 coding sequence is TGCGCCAGCAGTCAAACCTCTAGCGCTAGCACAGATACGCAGTATTTT.

This rearrangement joins TRBV5-4 to TRBJ1-2, with D possibly TRBD1 on 6 matching bases. Trimming cost V 1 base and J 4 bases, with 17 bases left between them. This CDR3 region has 16 residues. CDR1 and CDR2 (germline): SGHNT, YYREEE (reference sequence). CDR3 protein: CASSLRKTGSAYGYTF. The CDR3 nucleotides read TGTGCCAGCAGCTTGCGGAAGACAGGATCGGCCTATGGCTACACCTTC.

In its sample, this clone was seen once. The rearrangement links TRBV29-1 to TRBJ1-2; D unresolved. Germline V lookup: CDR1 SQVTM, CDR2 ANQGSEA. V lost 5 bases, J lost 3 bases, and 4 bases lay in between. CDR3 length: 10 residues. As DNA, the CDR3 is TGCAGCGTTCTAGACTATGGCTACACCTTC. It codes for CSVLDYGYTF.

This clone was detected a few times. This chain connects TRBV19 to TRBJ1-2; 7 positions match TRBD1. The CDR3 length is 12 residues. Germline loops: CDR1 LNHDA, CDR2 SQIVND (reference sequence). V was pared by 9 bases and J by 4 bases, with 5 bases of the junction left unmatched. CDR3 sequence (DNA): TGTGCCAGCCGGGACAGCGTCTATGGCTACACCTTC. This gives the protein CASRDSVYGYTF.

This chain joins TRBV6-4 and TRBJ2-3; D uncertain. CDR3 size: 11 residues. The germline V gene has CDR1 MRHNA and CDR2 SNTAGT. V gave up 4 bases and J gave up 6 bases, with 5 bases separating them. CDR3 nucleotides: TGTGCCAGCAGTGGAGGCGATACGCAGTATTTT. Its protein is CASSGGDTQYF.

The chain has TRBV7-9 and TRBJ2-2; D is possibly TRBD1 (6 bases). The ends were cut back, 8 bases at V and 1 base at J, with 17 bases in the middle. Germline lookup yields CDR1 SEHNR and CDR2 FQNEAQ (reference sequence). This CDR3 contains 16 residues. CDR3 bases: TGTGCCAGCCCCAAACATCCGGGACAGAACACCGGGGAGCTGTTTTTT. Translation: CASPKHPGQNTGELFF.